This passage covers 9 T cell receptor beta chains from one sample sequenced in a study of blood T cell repertoires in COVID-19. Using immunoSEQ multiplex PCR, the repertoire was profiled, and TCRdb retains in-frame clones only, with some absent. The table shows approximately 62,000 clones, with 76% occurring only once. The sequenced sample was peripheral blood. The receptors here all came from a woman aged 45-65 years with active or convalescent COVID-19.

This clone was seen many times. The genes are TRBV6-6 and TRBJ2-1; 7 positions match TRBD2. V was clipped by 6 bases and J by 5 bases; unmatched bases: 10. The CDR3 contains 15 residues. The germline V gene encodes CDR1 MNHNY and CDR2 SVGAGI (reference sequence). This chain's CDR3 is CASRWGGDGDNEQFF. The CDR3 DNA is TGTGCCAGCAGATGGGGGGGAGATGGGGACAATGAGCAGTTCTTC.

This sequence joins TRBV19 and TRBJ1-2; D unresolved. The CDR3 contains 14 residues. Trimming left V 3 bases short and J 3 bases short, with 11 bases between. Germline V lookup: CDR1 LNHDA, CDR2 SQIVND (reference sequence). The CDR3 protein is CASSMGGLDYGYTF. The CDR3 DNA follows: TGTGCCAGTAGTATGGGAGGGTTGGACTATGGCTACACCTTC.

This chain joins TRBV5-1 and TRBJ2-5; 7 bases line up with TRBD1. The CDR3 spans 20 residues. Germline-derived CDR1 and CDR2 are SGHRS and YFSETQ. V lost 1 base to trimming and J lost 5 bases; unmatched junction nucleotides: 23. The chain's CDR3 is CASSLNKVKADRVGWETQYF. The CDR3 DNA reads TGCGCCAGCAGCTTGAATAAGGTAAAGGCAGACAGGGTAGGGTGGGAGACCCAGTACTTC.

The chain couples TRBV13 to TRBJ2-5; 11 nucleotides agree with TRBD2. Germline V lookup: CDR1 PRHDT, CDR2 FYEKMQ (reference sequence). The V gene end was trimmed by 4 bases and the J gene end by 2 bases; junction bases not matched to a gene: 6. The CDR3 runs to 16 residues. CDR3 bases: TGTGCCAGCAGCTCCCAAAGACTAGCGGGGCAAGAGACCCAGTACTTC. Its translation is CASSSQRLAGQETQYF.

The chain employs TRBV9 and TRBJ2-5; 11 bases agree with TRBD2. The CDR3 consists of 15 residues. Germline CDR1 SGDLS, CDR2 YYNGEE. With 0 bases clipped from V and 4 bases from J, the junction kept 2 bases outside the gene matches. The CDR3: CASSVVAGGPETQYF. CDR3 coding DNA: TGTGCCAGCAGCGTAGTAGCGGGAGGGCCAGAGACCCAGTACTTC.

This clone came up a few times. The chain couples TRBV19 to TRBJ2-7; D remains ambiguous. The CDR3 loop spans 14 amino acids. From germline, CDR1 is LNHDA and CDR2 SQIVND (reference sequence). The V gene lost 3 bases and the J gene lost 2 bases, with 11 bases spanning the gap. The DNA of the CDR3 is TGTGCCAGTAGTATCGGCGGCGGCACCTACGAGCAGTACTTC. It specifies CASSIGGGTYEQYF.

This clone was recorded once. The rearrangement joins TRBV6-5 to TRBJ1-5; 9 bases match TRBD1. Germline-derived CDR1 and CDR2 are MNHEY and SVGAGI. This CDR3 region has 14 residues. Unmatched junction bases numbered 6, after V lost 6 bases and J lost 6 bases. In DNA form, the CDR3 reads TGTGCCAGCAGGGGGACAGGGAACCTTCAGCCCCAGCATTTT. It is translated as CASRGTGNLQPQHF.

V usage is TRBV4-3 and J usage is TRBJ1-4, with D unclear. From germline, CDR1 is LGHNA and CDR2 YSLEER. The CDR3 consists of 15 residues. Trimming pared 8 bases from V and 5 bases from J, leaving 18 bases between. The CDR3 region is CASGPSRRANEKLFF. In DNA form, the CDR3 reads TGCGCCAGCGGCCCCTCTCGGAGAGCGAATGAAAAACTGTTTTTT.

The V gene is TRBV14, the J gene TRBJ2-7; tentative D call: TRBD2 (5 bases). The V end lost 1 base, the J end lost 6 bases, and 13 bases lay between the germline ends. The CDR3 spans 14 residues. In germline, CDR1 is SGHDN, CDR2 FVKESK. Here the CDR3 DNA reads TGTGCCAGCAGCCAAGTAGGGCTAGCAGCCGAGCAGTACTTC. Translation: CASSQVGLAAEQYF.